This record looks at one T cell receptor (beta chain) sequence and its context. Antigen unknown. PCR used 60 Vbeta primers and 13 Jbeta primers. Original processing methods: Some 9.9 million of about 80 million unique TCR beta chains were shared, per a later count. Using immunoSEQ multiplex PCR, the repertoire was profiled, and TCRdb retains in-frame clones only, with some absent. That table gives V, J and clone size, and the DNA gave D and trimming. This sample yields around 150,000 clones, of which 76% are seen a single time; 1.5% to 2% belongs to the top ten. This record belongs to a study of cytomegalovirus exposure and HLA in healthy donors. Study findings and constraints: Certain sequence variants were highly shared and formed a cluster, and this cluster was likely a sequencing artifact.

Material for sequencing was PBMCs. The sequence was obtained from a middle-aged woman in good health and CMV-seronegative.

The CDR3 region is CASSLRGASEAFF. CDR3 DNA: TGTGCCAGCAGTTTGCGGGGGGCCTCTGAAGCTTTCTTT. The chain joins TRBV28 to TRBJ1-1; weak D call: TRBD1 (6 bases). CDR1 is MDHEN, CDR2 SYDVKM, per germline. V gave up 3 bases and J gave up 6 bases, with 11 bases separating them. This CDR3 comprises 13 residues.